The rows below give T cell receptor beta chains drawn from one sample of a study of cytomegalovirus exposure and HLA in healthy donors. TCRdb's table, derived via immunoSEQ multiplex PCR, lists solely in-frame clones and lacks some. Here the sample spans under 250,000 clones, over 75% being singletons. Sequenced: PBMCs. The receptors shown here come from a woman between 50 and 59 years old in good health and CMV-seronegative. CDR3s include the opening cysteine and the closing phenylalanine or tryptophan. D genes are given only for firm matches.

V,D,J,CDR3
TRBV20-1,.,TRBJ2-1,CSARGDEQFF
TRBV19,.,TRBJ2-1,CASRPGGSYNEQFF
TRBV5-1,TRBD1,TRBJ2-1,CASSLSGGHPYNEQFF
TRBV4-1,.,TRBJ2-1,CASSRGIEQFF
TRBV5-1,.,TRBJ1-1,CASSTAGVGTEAFF
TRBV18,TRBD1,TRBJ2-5,CASSLRTGRETQYF
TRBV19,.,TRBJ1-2,CASSIEAGVGYGYTF
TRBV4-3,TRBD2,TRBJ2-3,CASSQSAGARNTQYF
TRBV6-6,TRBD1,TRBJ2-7,CASSKRQGQAYEQYF
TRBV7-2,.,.,CASSLAAASTPYEQYF
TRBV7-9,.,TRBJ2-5,CAITYTVGETQYF
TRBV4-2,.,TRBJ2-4,CASSLLIGEGLAKNIQYF
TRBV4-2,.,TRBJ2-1,CASSRTGQNGYNEQFF
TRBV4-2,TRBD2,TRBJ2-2,CASSQDRREGRGGELFF
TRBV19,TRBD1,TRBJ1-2,CASTPTGGAYGYTF
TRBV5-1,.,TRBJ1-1,CASSLDRVGTEAFF
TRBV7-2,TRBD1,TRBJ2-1,CASSLRDRGNEQFF
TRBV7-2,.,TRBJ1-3,CASSLDGSPGNTIYF
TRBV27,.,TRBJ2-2,CASSIRTANTGELFF
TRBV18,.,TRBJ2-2,CASSPRQRETGELFF
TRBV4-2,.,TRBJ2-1,CASSQEGSGPYNEQFF
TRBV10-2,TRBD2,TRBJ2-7,CASRTSVSYEQYF
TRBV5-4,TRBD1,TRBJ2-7,CASSPPGDRGREQYF
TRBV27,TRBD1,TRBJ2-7,CASSLSNNRGRAQYF
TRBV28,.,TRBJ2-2,CASSSIRGPSTGELFF
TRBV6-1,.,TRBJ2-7,CASSDRGRGAYEQYF
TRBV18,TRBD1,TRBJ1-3,CASSPGTASGNTIYF
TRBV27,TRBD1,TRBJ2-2,CASSFPGTGSTELFF
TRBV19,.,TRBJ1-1,CASSIAKGIMNTEAFF
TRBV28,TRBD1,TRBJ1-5,CASTLGTVNQPQHF
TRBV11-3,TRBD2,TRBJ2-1,CASSRSGRANEQFF
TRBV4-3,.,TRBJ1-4,CASTQGRAANEKLFF
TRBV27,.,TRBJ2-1,CASSFGAYNEQFF
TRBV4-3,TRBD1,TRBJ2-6,CASSQDRPGQGISGANVLTF
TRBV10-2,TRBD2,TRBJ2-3,CASTASGRGEGKSTDTQYF
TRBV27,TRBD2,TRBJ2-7,CASSLSLTSVTYEQYF
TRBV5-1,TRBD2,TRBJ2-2,CASSLAGSGGGGELFF
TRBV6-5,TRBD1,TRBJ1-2,CASSPPGQIGGYTF
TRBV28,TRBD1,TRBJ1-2,CASSDRGRPYGYTF
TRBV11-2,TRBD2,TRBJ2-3,CASSLEYAGGTSDTQYF
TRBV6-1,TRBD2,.,CASRGASGSNHEQYF
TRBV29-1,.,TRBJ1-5,CSVVTASNQPQHF